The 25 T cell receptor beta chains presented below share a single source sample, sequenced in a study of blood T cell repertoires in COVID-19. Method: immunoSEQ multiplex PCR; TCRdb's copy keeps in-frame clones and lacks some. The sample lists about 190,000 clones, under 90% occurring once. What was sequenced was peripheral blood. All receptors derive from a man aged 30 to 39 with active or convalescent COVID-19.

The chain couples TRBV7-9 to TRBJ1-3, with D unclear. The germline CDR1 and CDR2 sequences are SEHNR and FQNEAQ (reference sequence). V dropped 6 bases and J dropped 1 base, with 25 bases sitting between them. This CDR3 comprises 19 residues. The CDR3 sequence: CASSPPAGYSISSGNTIYF. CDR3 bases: TGTGCCAGCAGTCCGCCGGCGGGTTATAGCATCTCTTCTGGAAACACCATATATTTT.

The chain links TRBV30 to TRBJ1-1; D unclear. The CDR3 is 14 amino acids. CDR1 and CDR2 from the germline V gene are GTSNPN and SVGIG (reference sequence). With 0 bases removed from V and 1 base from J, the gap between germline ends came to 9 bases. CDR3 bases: TGTGCCTGGAGTGTACTGAGAGGGAACACTGAAGCTTTCTTT. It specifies CAWSVLRGNTEAFF.

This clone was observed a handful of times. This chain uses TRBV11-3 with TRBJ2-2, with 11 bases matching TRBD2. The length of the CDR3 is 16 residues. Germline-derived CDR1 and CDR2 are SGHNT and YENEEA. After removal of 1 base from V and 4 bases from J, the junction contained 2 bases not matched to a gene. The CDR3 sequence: CASSLVAGGTTGELFF. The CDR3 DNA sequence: TGTGCCAGCAGCTTAGTAGCGGGAGGGACCACCGGGGAGCTGTTTTTT.

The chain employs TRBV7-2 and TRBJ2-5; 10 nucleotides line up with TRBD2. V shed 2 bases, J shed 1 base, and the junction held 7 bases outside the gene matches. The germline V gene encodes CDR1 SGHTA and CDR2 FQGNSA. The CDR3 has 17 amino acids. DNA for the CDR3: TGTGCCAGCAGCTTATCATTAGCGGGAGGAGGCCAAGAGACCCAGTACTTC. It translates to CASSLSLAGGGQETQYF.

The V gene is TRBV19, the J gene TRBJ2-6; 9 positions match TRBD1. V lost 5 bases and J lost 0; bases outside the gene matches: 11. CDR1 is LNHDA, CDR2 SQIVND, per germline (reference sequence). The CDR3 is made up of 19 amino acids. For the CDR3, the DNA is TGTGCCAGTAGTCCCAGAGGACAGGGGACACGCTCTGGGGCCAACGTCCTGACTTTC. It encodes CASSPRGQGTRSGANVLTF.

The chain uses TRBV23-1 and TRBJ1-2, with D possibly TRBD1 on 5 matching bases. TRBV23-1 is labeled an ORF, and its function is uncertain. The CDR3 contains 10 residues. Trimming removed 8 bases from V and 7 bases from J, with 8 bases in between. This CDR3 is CASGGGGYTF. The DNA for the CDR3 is TGCGCCAGCGGGGGGGGTGGCTACACCTTC.

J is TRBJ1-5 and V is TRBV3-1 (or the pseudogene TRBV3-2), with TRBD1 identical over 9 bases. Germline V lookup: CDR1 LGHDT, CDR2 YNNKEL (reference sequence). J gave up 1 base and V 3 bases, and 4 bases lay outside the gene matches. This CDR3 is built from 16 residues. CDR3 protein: CASSQEGQGSNQPQHF. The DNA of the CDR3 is TGTGCCAGCAGCCAGGAAGGACAGGGGAGCAATCAGCCCCAGCATTTT.

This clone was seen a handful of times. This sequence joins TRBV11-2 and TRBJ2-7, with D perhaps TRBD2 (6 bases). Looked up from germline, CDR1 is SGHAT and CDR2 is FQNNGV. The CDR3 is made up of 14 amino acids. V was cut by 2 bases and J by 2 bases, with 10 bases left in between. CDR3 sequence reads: CASSLSTGAYEQYF. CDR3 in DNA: TGTGCCAGCAGCTTAAGTACGGGGGCCTACGAGCAGTACTTC. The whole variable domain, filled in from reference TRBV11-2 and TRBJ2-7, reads EAGVAQSPRYKIIEKRQSVAFWCNPISGHATLYWYQQILGQGPKLLIQFQNNGVVDDSQLPKDRFSAERLKGVDSTLKIQPAKLEDSAVYLCASSLSTGAYEQYFGPGTRLTVT.

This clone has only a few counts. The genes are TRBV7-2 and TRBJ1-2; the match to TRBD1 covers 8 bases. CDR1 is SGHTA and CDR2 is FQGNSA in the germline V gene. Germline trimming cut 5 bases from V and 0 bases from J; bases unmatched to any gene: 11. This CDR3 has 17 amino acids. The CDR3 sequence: CASSVGSGTGSNYGYTF. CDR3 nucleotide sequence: TGTGCCAGCAGCGTTGGGTCGGGGACAGGCTCTAACTATGGCTACACCTTC. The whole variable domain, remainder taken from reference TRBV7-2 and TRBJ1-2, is GAGVSQSPSNKVTEKGKDVELRCDPISGHTALYWYRQSLGQGLEFLIYFQGNSAPDKSGLPSDRFSAERTGGSVSTLTIQRTQQEDSAVYLCASSVGSGTGSNYGYTFGSGTRLTVV.

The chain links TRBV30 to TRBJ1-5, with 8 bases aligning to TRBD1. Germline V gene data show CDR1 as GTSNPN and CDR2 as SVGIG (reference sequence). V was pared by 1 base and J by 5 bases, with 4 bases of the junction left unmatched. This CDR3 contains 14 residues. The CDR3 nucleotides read TGTGCCTGGAGTGGCGGGACAGGAGATCAGCCCCAGCATTTT. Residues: CAWSGGTGDQPQHF. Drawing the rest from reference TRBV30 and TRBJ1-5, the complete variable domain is SQTIHQWPATLVQPVGSPLSLECTVEGTSNPNLYWYRQAAGRGLQLLFYSVGIGQISSEVPQNLSASRPQDRQFILSSKKLLLSDSGFYLCAWSGGTGDQPQHFGDGTRLSIL.

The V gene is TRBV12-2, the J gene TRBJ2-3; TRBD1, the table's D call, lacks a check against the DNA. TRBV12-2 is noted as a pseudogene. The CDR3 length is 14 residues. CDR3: CASRLKSYTDTQYF. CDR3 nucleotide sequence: TGTGCAAGTCGCCTGAAGTCATACACGGATACGCAGTATTTT.

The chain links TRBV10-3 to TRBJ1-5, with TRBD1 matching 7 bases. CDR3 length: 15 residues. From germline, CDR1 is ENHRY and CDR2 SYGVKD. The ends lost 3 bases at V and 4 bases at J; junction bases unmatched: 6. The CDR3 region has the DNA TGTGCCATCAGTGACCCGGGACAGACGAATCAGCCCCAGCATTTT. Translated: CAISDPGQTNQPQHF.

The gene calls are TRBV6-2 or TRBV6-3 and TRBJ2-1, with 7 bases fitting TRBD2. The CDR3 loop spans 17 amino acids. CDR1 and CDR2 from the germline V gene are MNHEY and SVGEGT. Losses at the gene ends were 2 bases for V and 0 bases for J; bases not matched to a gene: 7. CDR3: CASSYRLAASSYNEQFF. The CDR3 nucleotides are TGTGCCAGCAGTTACCGGCTAGCGGCAAGCTCCTACAATGAGCAGTTCTTC.

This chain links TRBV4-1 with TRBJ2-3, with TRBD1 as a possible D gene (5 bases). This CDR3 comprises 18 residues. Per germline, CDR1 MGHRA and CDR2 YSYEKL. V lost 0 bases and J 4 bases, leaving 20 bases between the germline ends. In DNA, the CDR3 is TGCGCCAGCAGCCAAGACCCTGGCAGGGTGTTTTTAGCAGATACGCAGTATTTT. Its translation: CASSQDPGRVFLADTQYF.

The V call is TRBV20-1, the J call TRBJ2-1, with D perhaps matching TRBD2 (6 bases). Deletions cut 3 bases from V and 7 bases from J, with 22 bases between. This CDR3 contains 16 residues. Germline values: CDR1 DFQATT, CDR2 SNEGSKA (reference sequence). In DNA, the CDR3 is TGCAGTGCTAGTAGATTCAACGGCGGGGCTGTGAATGAGCAGTTCTTC. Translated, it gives CSASRFNGGAVNEQFF.

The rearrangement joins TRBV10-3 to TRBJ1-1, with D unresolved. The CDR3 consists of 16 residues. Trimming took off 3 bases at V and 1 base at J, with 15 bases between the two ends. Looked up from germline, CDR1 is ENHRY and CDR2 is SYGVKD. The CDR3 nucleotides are TGTGCCATCAGTGACCCTCAACCCACGGGGAACACTGAAGCTTTCTTT. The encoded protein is CAISDPQPTGNTEAFF.

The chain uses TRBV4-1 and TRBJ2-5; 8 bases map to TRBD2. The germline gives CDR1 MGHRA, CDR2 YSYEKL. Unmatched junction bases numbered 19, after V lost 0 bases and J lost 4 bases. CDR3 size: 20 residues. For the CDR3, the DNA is TGCGCCAGCAGCCAAGAAAAAGGAGCGGGAGCGTTCTCGAAAAGAGAGACCCAGTACTTC. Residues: CASSQEKGAGAFSKRETQYF.

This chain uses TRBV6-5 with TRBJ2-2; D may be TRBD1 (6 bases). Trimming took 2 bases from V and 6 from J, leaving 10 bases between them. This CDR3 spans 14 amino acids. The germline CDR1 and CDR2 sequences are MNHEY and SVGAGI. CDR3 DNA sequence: TGTGCCAGCAGTTACACAGGGTGGGCCGGGGAGCTGTTTTTT. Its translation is CASSYTGWAGELFF.

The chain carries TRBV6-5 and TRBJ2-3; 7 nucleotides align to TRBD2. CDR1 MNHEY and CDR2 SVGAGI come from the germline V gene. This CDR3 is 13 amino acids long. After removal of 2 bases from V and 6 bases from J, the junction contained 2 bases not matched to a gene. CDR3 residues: CASSYMGGDTQYF. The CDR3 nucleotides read TGTGCCAGCAGTTACATGGGAGGGGATACGCAGTATTTT.

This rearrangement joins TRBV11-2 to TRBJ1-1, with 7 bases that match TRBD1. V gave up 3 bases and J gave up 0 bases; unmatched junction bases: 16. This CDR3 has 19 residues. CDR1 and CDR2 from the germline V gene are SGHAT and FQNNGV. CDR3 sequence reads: CASSFGAQGWGPMNTEAFF. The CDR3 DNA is TGTGCCAGCAGCTTTGGCGCACAGGGGTGGGGACCCATGAACACTGAAGCTTTCTTT.

Here the CDR3 DNA reads TGTGCCAGCAGCCTAAGCGGAACGACAGGGGGCTTAGGCTACGAGCAGTACTTC. It specifies CASSLSGTTGGLGYEQYF. The rearrangement uses TRBV27 and TRBJ2-7; 10 bases map to TRBD1. This CDR3 comprises 18 residues. The germline V gene encodes CDR1 MNHEY and CDR2 SMNVEV (reference sequence). With 6 bases clipped from V and 3 bases from J, the junction kept 17 bases outside the gene matches.

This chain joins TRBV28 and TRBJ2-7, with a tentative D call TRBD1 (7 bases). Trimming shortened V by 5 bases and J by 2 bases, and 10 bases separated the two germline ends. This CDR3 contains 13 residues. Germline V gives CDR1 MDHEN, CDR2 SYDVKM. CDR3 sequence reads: CASSRGTAYEQYV. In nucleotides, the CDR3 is TGTGCCAGCAGTCGCGGGACAGCCTACGAGCAGTACGTC.

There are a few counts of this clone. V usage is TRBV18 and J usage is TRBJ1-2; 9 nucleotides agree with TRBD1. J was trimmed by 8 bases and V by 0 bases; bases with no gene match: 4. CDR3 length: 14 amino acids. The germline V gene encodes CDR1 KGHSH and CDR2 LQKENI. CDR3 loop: CASSPPGDREGYTF. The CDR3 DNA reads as TGTGCCAGCTCACCACCGGGGGACAGGGAAGGCTACACCTTC.

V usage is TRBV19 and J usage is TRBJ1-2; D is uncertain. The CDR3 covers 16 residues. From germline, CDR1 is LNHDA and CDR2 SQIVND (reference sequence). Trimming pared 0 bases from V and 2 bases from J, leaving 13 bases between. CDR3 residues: CASSIDADFSNYGYTF. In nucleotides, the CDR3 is TGTGCCAGTAGTATAGACGCAGATTTTTCCAACTATGGCTACACCTTC.

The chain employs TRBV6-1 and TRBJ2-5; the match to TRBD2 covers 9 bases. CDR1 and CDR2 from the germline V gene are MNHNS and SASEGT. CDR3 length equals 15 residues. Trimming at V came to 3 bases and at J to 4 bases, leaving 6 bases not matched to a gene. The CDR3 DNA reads TGTGCCAGCAGTGATGGTAGCGGGGGACGAGAGACCCAGTACTTC. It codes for CASSDGSGGRETQYF.